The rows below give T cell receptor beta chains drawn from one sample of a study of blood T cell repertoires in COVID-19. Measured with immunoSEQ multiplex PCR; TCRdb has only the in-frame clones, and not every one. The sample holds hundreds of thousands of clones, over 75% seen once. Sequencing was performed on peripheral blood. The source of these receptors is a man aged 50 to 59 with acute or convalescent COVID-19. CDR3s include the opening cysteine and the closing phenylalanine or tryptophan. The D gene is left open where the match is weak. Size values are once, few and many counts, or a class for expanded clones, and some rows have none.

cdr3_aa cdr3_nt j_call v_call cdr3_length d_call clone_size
CASSVRGSRGVEEKLFF TGTGCCAGCAGCGTAAGGGGCAGCCGAGGAGTAGAGGAAAAACTGTTTTTT TRBJ1-4 TRBV9 17 . .
CASKTGGFQPQHF TGTGCCAGTAAAACAGGGGGCTTTCAGCCCCAGCATTTT TRBJ1-5 TRBV19 13 TRBD1 .
CASSPTGSEAFF TGTGCCAGCAGCCCGACCGGGTCTGAAGCTTTCTTT TRBJ1-1 TRBV6-5 12 . .
CASSEAAENTEAFF TGTGCCAGCAGTGAAGCTGCGGAGAACACTGAAGCTTTCTTT TRBJ1-1 TRBV6-1 14 . once
CASSVGGPILETQYF TGTGCCAGCAGCGTAGGGGGGCCGATATTAGAGACCCAGTACTTC TRBJ2-5 TRBV9 15 . .
CAWSVRWQGPSNTIYF TGTGCCTGGAGTGTAAGGTGGCAGGGGCCGTCAAACACCATATATTTT TRBJ1-3 TRBV30 16 . .
CASSEGQYSNQPQHF TGTGCCAGCAGTGAGGGACAGTATAGCAATCAGCCCCAGCATTTT TRBJ1-5 TRBV6-1 15 TRBD1 few
CASSITPRGTSGANVLTF TGTGCCAGTAGTATAACCCCCCGGGGGACTTCTGGGGCCAACGTCCTGACTTTC TRBJ2-6 TRBV19 18 . .
CAIRGQANTEAFF TGTGCCATCAGAGGACAGGCGAACACTGAAGCTTTCTTT TRBJ1-1 TRBV10-3 13 TRBD1 .
CASSHDRGSNQPQHF TGTGCCAGCAGTCATGACAGGGGAAGCAATCAGCCCCAGCATTTT TRBJ1-5 TRBV6-5 15 TRBD1 .
CASSPARGQKDGYTF TGTGCCAGCAGCCCTGCGAGGGGGCAGAAGGATGGCTACACCTTC TRBJ1-2 TRBV21-1 15 . .
CASSVDPVPDTEAFF TGTGCCAGCAGCGTAGATCCGGTGCCTGACACTGAAGCTTTCTTT TRBJ1-1 TRBV9 15 . .
CASGIRTGGYNSPLHF TGTGCTAGTGGTATAAGGACAGGGGGCTATAATTCACCCCTCCACTTT TRBJ1-6 TRBV12-5 16 TRBD1 .
CASSSQTVRNTEAFF TGCGCCAGCAGCTCCCAGACAGTGAGAAACACTGAAGCTTTCTTT TRBJ1-1 TRBV5-1 15 . .
CASTKTVNTEAFF TGTGCCAGCACCAAGACAGTGAACACTGAAGCTTTCTTT TRBJ1-1 TRBV27 13 . .
CASSLTPGMDEQYF TGCGCCAGCAGCTTGACGCCCGGGATGGACGAGCAGTACTTC TRBJ2-7 TRBV5-1 14 . .
CASTGGGLGQPQHF TGTGCCAGCACCGGGGGAGGGTTAGGTCAGCCCCAGCATTTT TRBJ1-5 TRBV6-5 14 . .
CASSATGVGNTIYF TGCGCCAGCAGCGCGACAGGGGTTGGAAACACCATATATTTT TRBJ1-3 TRBV5-1 14 TRBD1 .
CASSLIPGATQYF TGTGCCAGCAGCTTGATCCCTGGGGCAACGCAGTATTTT TRBJ2-3 TRBV5-5 13 . .
CASSEQGLTDTQYF TGCGCCAGCAGTGAACAGGGGCTCACAGATACGCAGTATTTT TRBJ2-3 TRBV10-2 14 TRBD1 .
CASSQALNTEAFF TGTGCCAGCAGCCAAGCCTTGAACACTGAAGCTTTCTTT TRBJ1-1 TRBV14 13 . .
CASSADKDSGNTIYF TGTGCCAGCTCAGCTGACAAGGACTCTGGAAACACCATATATTTT TRBJ1-3 TRBV18 15 . .
CASSTRTYGYTF TGTGCCAGCAGCACACGGACTTATGGCTACACCTTC TRBJ1-2 TRBV7-9 12 . .